Listed below are T cell receptor beta chains from one sample, sequenced in a study of blood T cell repertoires in COVID-19. Produced via immunoSEQ multiplex PCR; TCRdb's table is partial and in-frame only. In the table there are more than 150,000 clones, roughly 85% of which are singletons. Material for sequencing was peripheral blood. Receptors were obtained from a man between 60 and 70 years old with acute or convalescent COVID-19. Each CDR3 is given with its conserved first and last residue. D genes are given only for firm matches. Size is omitted from some rows. Given values are once, few, many or a class for expanded clones.

-	TRBJ2-2	TRBV9	-	TGTGCCAGCAGCCTATTAACTACCGGGGAGCTGTTTTTT	CASSLLTTGELFF
once	TRBJ1-5	TRBV3-1/TRBV3-2	-	TGTGCCAGCAGCCAAGATCTGGCAGATAGCAATCAGCCCCAGCATTTT	CASSQDLADSNQPQHF
-	TRBJ1-2	TRBV30	TRBD1	TGTGCCTGGAGCCTTAGCCGCCTGGACAGGGGCTATGGCTACACCTTC	CAWSLSRLDRGYGYTF
-	TRBJ2-3	TRBV19	TRBD2	TGTGCCAGTAGTCCCCGGGGACTAGCGGGAGGGCCAGATACGCAGTATTTT	CASSPRGLAGGPDTQYF
-	TRBJ2-7	TRBV6-1	-	TGTGCCAGCAGTGAACAGATTATCTACGAGCAGTACTTC	CASSEQIIYEQYF
-	TRBJ1-6	TRBV27	TRBD1	TGTGCCAGCAGTTCGGACAGGGGCGGGAATTCACCCCTCCACTTT	CASSSDRGGNSPLHF
-	TRBJ1-3	TRBV18	TRBD1	TGTGCCAGCGAACAGGGGACTTCTGGAAACACCATATATTTT	CASEQGTSGNTIYF
-	TRBJ2-1	TRBV5-4	TRBD2	TGTGCCAGCAGCCTGGACGGGAGGGCCTACAATGAGCAGTTCTTC	CASSLDGRAYNEQFF
few	TRBJ1-1	TRBV7-8	-	TGTGCCAGCAGCTTCCGGGACACCACTGAAGCTTTCTTT	CASSFRDTTEAFF
-	TRBJ2-7	TRBV28	TRBD2	TGTGCCAGCAGTTTAATTTCGTCTAGCGGGAGCTACGAGCAGTACTTC	CASSLISSSGSYEQYF
-	TRBJ2-3	TRBV6-6	-	TGTGCCAGCAGTTCCCTCAGGCTTGGAGATACGCAGTATTTT	CASSSLRLGDTQYF
-	TRBJ2-7	TRBV14	-	TGTGCCAGCAGCCCCCATAGTAGCGACGAGCAGTACTTC	CASSPHSSDEQYF
-	TRBJ1-1	TRBV20-1	-	TGCAGTGTCGGAGGAGTATCCGCTTTCTTT	CSVGGVSAFF
-	TRBJ1-4	TRBV27	TRBD1	TGTGCCAGCAGTTCCCGGCAGGGGGGATCCGAAAAACTGTTTTTT	CASSSRQGGSEKLFF
-	TRBJ1-5	TRBV19	-	TGTGCCAGTAGTATAGAGGGAGATAGCAATCAGCCCCAGCATTTT	CASSIEGDSNQPQHF
-	TRBJ1-3	TRBV7-9	-	TGTGCCAGCAGCTGGGGGACGTGGGGGGAATTCTCTGGAAACACCATATATTTT	CASSWGTWGEFSGNTIYF
once	TRBJ1-6	TRBV5-8	TRBD1	TGTGCCAGCAGCCGGACAGGGGGCAGGAGTTCACCCCTCCACTTT	CASSRTGGRSSPLHF
-	TRBJ1-5	TRBV28	-	TGTGCCATCACGGGGGGGTACTACAATCAGCCCCAGCATTTT	CAITGGYYNQPQHF
-	TRBJ2-3	TRBV18	TRBD2	TGTGCCAGCTCACCGGGACTAGCGTATAGCACAGATACGCAGTATTTT	CASSPGLAYSTDTQYF
many	TRBJ1-4	TRBV2	TRBD1	TGTGCCAGCAGCCTAATACGACAGGGGGCAGAAAAACTGTTTTTT	CASSLIRQGAEKLFF
-	TRBJ1-5	TRBV6-6	TRBD1	TGTGCCAGCAGGCTAACAGGGGCGGTCCAGCCCCAGCATTTT	CASRLTGAVQPQHF
-	TRBJ1-5	TRBV5-8	TRBD1	TGTGCCAGCAGCAGGAGGACAGGGAGCAGCAATCAGCCCCAGCATTTT	CASSRRTGSSNQPQHF
once	TRBJ2-3	TRBV6-5	-	TGTGCCCACCACCGTGGGGGCGCCCCGACAGATACGCAGTATTTT	CAHHRGGAPTDTQYF
few	TRBJ2-5	TRBV6-5	TRBD2	TGTGCCAGCAGCTTGACTAGCGGGAGGGGAGAGACCCAGTACTTC	CASSLTSGRGETQYF
-	TRBJ1-2	TRBV5-4	TRBD1	TGTGCCAGCAGCCCCCGGGACAGTTATGGCTACACCTTC	CASSPRDSYGYTF
many	TRBJ1-2	TRBV2	-	TGTGCCAGCAGTGGACAGAGCCCCTACTATGGCTACACCTTC	CASSGQSPYYGYTF
-	TRBJ2-1	TRBV30	-	TGTGCCTGGAGTGTTTACTATGACAATGAGCAGTTCTTC	CAWSVYYDNEQFF
-	TRBJ2-3	TRBV28	TRBD2	TGTGCCAGCAGTTCGCAGCGGGAGAGGTCAGATACGCAGTATTTT	CASSSQRERSDTQYF
once	TRBJ2-5	TRBV5-4	-	TGTGCCAGCAGCTTCGGAGGGAGCCAAGAGACCCAGTACTTC	CASSFGGSQETQYF
-	TRBJ2-7	TRBV3-1/TRBV3-2	TRBD1	TGTGCCAGCAGCCCGGGACAGACCTACGAGCAGTACTTC	CASSPGQTYEQYF
-	TRBJ2-1	TRBV27	-	TGTGCCAGCAGTTTAGGGGGGAGTATAAGCAATGAGCAGTTCTTC	CASSLGGSISNEQFF
-	TRBJ2-7	TRBV28	TRBD1	TGTGCCAGCAGTCCGACAGGGGCGACGAGCTCCTACGAGCAGTACTTC	CASSPTGATSSYEQYF
-	TRBJ2-7	TRBV7-8	-	TGTGCCAGCAGCTTCCCGACGGGGGTATCCTACGAGCAGTACTTC	CASSFPTGVSYEQYF
once	TRBJ1-4	TRBV28	-	TGTGCCAGCAGTCCCTTACGGGAGGGGACGAATGAAAAACTGTTTTTT	CASSPLREGTNEKLFF
-	TRBJ1-4	TRBV11-2	-	TGTGCCAGCAGCTTCCCCCCAGCAACTAATGAAAAACTGTTTTTT	CASSFPPATNEKLFF
-	TRBJ2-6	TRBV7-9	-	TGTGCCAGCAGCCGTACAGGGTCTGGGGCCAACGTCCTGACTTTC	CASSRTGSGANVLTF
-	TRBJ1-3	TRBV4-1	-	TGCGCCAGCAGCCAGGATTCAGGGAAGTCTGGAAACACCATATATTTT	CASSQDSGKSGNTIYF
-	TRBJ1-1	TRBV16	-	TGTGCCAGCAGCCTCGACAGGTTGAACACTGAAGCTTTCTTT	CASSLDRLNTEAFF
-	TRBJ2-2	TRBV24-1	TRBD2	TGTGCCACTAGCGGGAGATTTACCGGGGAGCTGTTTTTT	CATSGRFTGELFF
few	TRBJ1-2	TRBV9	-	TGTGCCAGCAGCGCTACCGGGACATTATATGGCTACACCTTC	CASSATGTLYGYTF
-	TRBJ1-2	TRBV27	-	TGTGCCAGCAGTTTATCGAGGCAGGGGTGGGGCTACACCTTC	CASSLSRQGWGYTF
-	TRBJ1-6	TRBV5-8	-	TGTGCCAGCAGCTTGAACTTTTCACCCCTCCACTTT	CASSLNFSPLHF
once	TRBJ2-5	TRBV18	TRBD2	TGTGCCAGCTCACGGACTAGCGGTCAAGAGACCCAGTACTTC	CASSRTSGQETQYF
-	TRBJ2-1	TRBV6-1	-	TGTGCCAGCAGTGAAGAGGAGGGGGCAGACTACAATGAGCAGTTCTTC	CASSEEEGADYNEQFF
few	TRBJ1-1	TRBV6-5	-	TGTGCCAGCAGTTACTCGAATCGGGTGGACACTGAAGCTTTCTTT	CASSYSNRVDTEAFF
-	TRBJ1-2	TRBV7-2	-	TGTGCCAGCAGCCCATGGGGCGATTCCCCGTATGGCTACACCTTC	CASSPWGDSPYGYTF
-	TRBJ2-7	TRBV10-1	TRBD1	TGCGCCAGCAGTCGGGACAGGGGCTACGAGCAGTACTTC	CASSRDRGYEQYF
-	TRBJ2-3	TRBV24-1	TRBD1	TGTGCCACCAGTGACGCCCGACAGGGGGTAAGCACAGATACGCAGTATTTT	CATSDARQGVSTDTQYF
-	TRBJ2-7	TRBV6-5	-	TGTGCCAGCAGACTCCAATCGCTCTCCTACGAGCAGTACTTC	CASRLQSLSYEQYF
-	TRBJ1-1	TRBV5-5	TRBD1	TGTGCCAGCAGCTTGGGACAGGGCTTGATGACTGAAGCTTTCTTT	CASSLGQGLMTEAFF
-	TRBJ1-6	TRBV5-4	TRBD1	TGTGCCAGCAGCTCCCCGGGACAGCCCTCACCCCTCCACTTT	CASSSPGQPSPLHF
-	TRBJ2-1	TRBV24-1	TRBD2	TGTGCCACCAGTGATTTGTTGGCGGGAGGTCCCAATGAGCAGTTCTTC	CATSDLLAGGPNEQFF
-	TRBJ1-2	TRBV21-1	-	TGTGCCAGCAGCAAAGCGCCTGAGGAGTACCACATCTATGGCTACACCTTC	CASSKAPEEYHIYGYTF
-	TRBJ2-5	TRBV6-4	TRBD1	TGTGCCAGCAGAGAGGGACAGGGGAAGGGGGAGACCCAGTACTTC	CASREGQGKGETQYF
-	TRBJ2-3	TRBV19	-	TGTGCCAGTAGCCGGGGGAGCGTCACTAGCACAGATACGCAGTATTTT	CASSRGSVTSTDTQYF
-	TRBJ2-2	TRBV9	TRBD2	TGTGCCAGCAGCGCCCCCACTAGCGGGATTAAGAGAATCGGGGAGCTGTTTTTT	CASSAPTSGIKRIGELFF
-	TRBJ2-3	TRBV18	-	TGTGCCAGCTCACCAAACGCGGACTACATGCAGTATTTT	CASSPNADYMQYF
-	TRBJ2-3	TRBV7-3	-	TGTGCCAGCAGCTTATCAACAAATACGCAGTATTTT	CASSLSTNTQYF